This entry features one T cell receptor (beta chain) sequence. In assigning cohorts, the study relied on participant-reported clinical history. Clones were read by immunoSEQ multiplex PCR, and TCRdb kept only the in-frame ones, dropping some. The data show about 200,000 clones, around 86% seen once. This record comes from a study of blood T cell repertoires in COVID-19. As for the study in general: Italy, Spain and the United States were the sources of the convalescent and acute COVID-19 samples.

Trimming removed 2 bases from V and 1 base from J; junction bases left unmatched: 10. The germline CDR1 and CDR2 sequences are KGHSH and LQKENI. There are 17 residues in the CDR3. The clonotype originates from a woman between 40 and 50 years old in a cohort exposed to, infected with or recovered from COVID-19 (not recorded which). The sequenced sample was PBMCs or T cells enriched from blood (not recorded which). This chain joins TRBV18 and TRBJ1-1, with TRBD1 identical over 7 bases. CDR3 bases: TGTGCCAGCTCACCATCAGGGGGTCAAAGGGGGAACACTGAAGCTTTCTTT. It translates to CASSPSGGQRGNTEAFF. Using reference TRBV18 and TRBJ1-1 for the parts outside the CDR3, the full variable domain is NAGVMQNPRHLVRRRGQEARLRCSPMKGHSHVYWYRQLPEEGLKFMVYLQKENIIDESGMPKERFSAEFPKEGPSILRIQQVVRGDSAAYFCASSPSGGQRGNTEAFFGQGTRLTVV.